The T cell receptor beta chain under discussion was sequenced for a study of blood T cell repertoires in COVID-19. Germline-derived CDR1 and CDR2 are MNHEY and SMNVEV (reference sequence). The CDR3 sequence is 16 residues long. Trimming cost V 10 bases and J 6 bases, with 28 bases left between them. The assay was immunoSEQ multiplex PCR, and TCRdb's table has in-frame clones only and misses some. This table holds under 300,000 clones, about 85% found once. The receptor comes from a woman aged 50 to 60 who had been exposed to COVID-19. Sequenced input: PBMCs or T cells enriched from blood (not recorded which). The chain recombines TRBV27 with TRBJ2-7, with D possibly matching TRBD2 (7 bases). The CDR3 coding sequence is TGTGCCACCTCGCCCGATCGTTGGGGGGGGGCGTCCGAGCAGTACTTC. Its translation is CATSPDRWGGASEQYF.